The rows below give T cell receptor beta chains drawn from one sample of a study of breast tumors, draining lymph nodes, adjacent tissues. TCRdb ran MiXCR on the multiplex PCR reads and lists one entry per CDR3 protein. The sample includes nearly 200,000 distinct CDR3 sequences, 25% to 40% of them seen just once. Sequencing input: axillary lymph node tissue. These receptors were taken from a female donor with breast cancer. Some clones in this sample may be carry-over from other donors' samples. The conserved cysteine and the conserved F or W are not part of the CDR3 here. The order of the fields is clone size, V gene, CDR3 length, J gene, CDR3 protein. Clone size is not always given. Where it is, it says once, few, many or a class for expanded clones.

>NA|TRBV28|13|TRBJ2-5
ASSPQTGVGETQY
>many|TRBV20-1|12|TRBJ1-5
SARPRTGNQPQH
>many|TRBV3-1|10|TRBJ2-7
ASSPGGDEQY
>many|TRBV5-1|14|TRBJ1-2
ASSLGEGQGAEGYT
>NA|TRBV29-1|13|TRBJ2-1
SVLLAGGSGNEQF
>many|TRBV20-1|13|TRBJ1-5
SAIRVGRRNQPQH
>NA|TRBV20-1|12|TRBJ2-2
SAGGGGGTGELF
>many|TRBV9|15|TRBJ2-3
ASSERHGLESTDTQY
>many|TRBV10-3|13|TRBJ2-1
AISESGGTYNEQF
>NA|TRBV6-6|12|TRBJ1-1
ASRPATELKRAF
>NA|TRBV7-9|16|TRBJ1-5
ASSLTSGVGYSNQPQH
>many|TRBV20-1|13|TRBJ2-3
SAQTAGGRADTQY
>many|TRBV11-2|17|TRBJ1-2
ASSNPRASGQLQNYGYT
>NA|TRBV19|13|TRBJ2-6
AGSGPGQGDNVLT
>few|TRBV6-2/TRBV6-3|16|TRBJ2-5
ASSYSGTSGRYQETQY
>many|TRBV19|13|TRBJ2-7
ASSPFAGRVYEQY
>many|TRBV7-9|12|TRBJ1-1
ASSFPPPRTEAF
>NA|TRBV11-2|13|TRBJ1-3
ASSGGTSSANTIY
>once|TRBV18|16|TRBJ1-5
ASSPRVTNWGGNQPQH
>NA|TRBV6-6|15|TRBJ2-1
ASSPRTSGPSYNEQF
>NA|TRBV29-1|16|TRBJ2-1
SLRGVTGQIVSGNEQF
>many|TRBV6-5|11|TRBJ1-2
ASSYSGNYGYT
>many|TRBV7-9|12|TRBJ2-2
ASSQSGNTGELF
>many|TRBV13|12|TRBJ2-7
ASSTSGGGYEQY
>NA|TRBV11-2|13|TRBJ1-4
ASRPGGLTNEKLF
>NA|TRBV6-1|12|TRBJ1-2
AGSHGGSGDGYT
>NA|TRBV10-1|12|TRBJ1-1
ASSETGGLTEAF
>many|TRBV20-1|10|TRBJ2-7
SADSPTYEQY
>many|TRBV24-1|11|TRBJ2-3
ATRTTDTDTQY
>many|TRBV19|14|TRBJ2-2
ASSIIAGPDTGELF
>NA|TRBV4-1|10|TRBJ1-6
ASSRDESPLH
>many|TRBV7-9|9|TRBJ1-2
ATQGDYGYT
>few|TRBV10-1|12|TRBJ2-5
ASSESVGQETQY
>many|TRBV5-6|14|TRBJ2-5
ASSLVGQGTQETQY